This TCR beta chain was retrieved from a study of cytomegalovirus exposure and HLA in healthy donors. Points on this clone: Its antigen is currently unknown.

V lost 3 bases and J 6 bases, leaving 11 bases between the germline ends. The length of the CDR3 is 13 residues. CDR1 LNHDA and CDR2 SQIVND come from the germline V gene (reference sequence). PCR amplification relied on 60 Vbeta primers (plus 13 Jbeta primers). Measured with immunoSEQ multiplex PCR; TCRdb has only the in-frame clones, and not every one. The sample lists 200,000 to 250,000 clones, less than 80% occurring once. Study outcomes and limitations: Per a prior analysis, the majority of TCR beta V segments were productive roughly 87% or roughly 30% of the time. It was in a later analysis that TCR association rates were seen to vary by HLA locus, highest for DRB1 and lowest for HLA-C. In presence/absence analyses, roughly uniform sequencing depth across donors was assumed.

Healthy donors of bone marrow made up the group. The source is a girl aged 2-10 years in good health and CMV-seronegative. The chain is built from TRBV19 and TRBJ1-2; D not certain. Source material: PBMCs. The CDR3 reads CASSIYLGDGYTF. The CDR3, as DNA: TGTGCCAGTAGTATTTACCTGGGAGATGGCTACACCTTC.